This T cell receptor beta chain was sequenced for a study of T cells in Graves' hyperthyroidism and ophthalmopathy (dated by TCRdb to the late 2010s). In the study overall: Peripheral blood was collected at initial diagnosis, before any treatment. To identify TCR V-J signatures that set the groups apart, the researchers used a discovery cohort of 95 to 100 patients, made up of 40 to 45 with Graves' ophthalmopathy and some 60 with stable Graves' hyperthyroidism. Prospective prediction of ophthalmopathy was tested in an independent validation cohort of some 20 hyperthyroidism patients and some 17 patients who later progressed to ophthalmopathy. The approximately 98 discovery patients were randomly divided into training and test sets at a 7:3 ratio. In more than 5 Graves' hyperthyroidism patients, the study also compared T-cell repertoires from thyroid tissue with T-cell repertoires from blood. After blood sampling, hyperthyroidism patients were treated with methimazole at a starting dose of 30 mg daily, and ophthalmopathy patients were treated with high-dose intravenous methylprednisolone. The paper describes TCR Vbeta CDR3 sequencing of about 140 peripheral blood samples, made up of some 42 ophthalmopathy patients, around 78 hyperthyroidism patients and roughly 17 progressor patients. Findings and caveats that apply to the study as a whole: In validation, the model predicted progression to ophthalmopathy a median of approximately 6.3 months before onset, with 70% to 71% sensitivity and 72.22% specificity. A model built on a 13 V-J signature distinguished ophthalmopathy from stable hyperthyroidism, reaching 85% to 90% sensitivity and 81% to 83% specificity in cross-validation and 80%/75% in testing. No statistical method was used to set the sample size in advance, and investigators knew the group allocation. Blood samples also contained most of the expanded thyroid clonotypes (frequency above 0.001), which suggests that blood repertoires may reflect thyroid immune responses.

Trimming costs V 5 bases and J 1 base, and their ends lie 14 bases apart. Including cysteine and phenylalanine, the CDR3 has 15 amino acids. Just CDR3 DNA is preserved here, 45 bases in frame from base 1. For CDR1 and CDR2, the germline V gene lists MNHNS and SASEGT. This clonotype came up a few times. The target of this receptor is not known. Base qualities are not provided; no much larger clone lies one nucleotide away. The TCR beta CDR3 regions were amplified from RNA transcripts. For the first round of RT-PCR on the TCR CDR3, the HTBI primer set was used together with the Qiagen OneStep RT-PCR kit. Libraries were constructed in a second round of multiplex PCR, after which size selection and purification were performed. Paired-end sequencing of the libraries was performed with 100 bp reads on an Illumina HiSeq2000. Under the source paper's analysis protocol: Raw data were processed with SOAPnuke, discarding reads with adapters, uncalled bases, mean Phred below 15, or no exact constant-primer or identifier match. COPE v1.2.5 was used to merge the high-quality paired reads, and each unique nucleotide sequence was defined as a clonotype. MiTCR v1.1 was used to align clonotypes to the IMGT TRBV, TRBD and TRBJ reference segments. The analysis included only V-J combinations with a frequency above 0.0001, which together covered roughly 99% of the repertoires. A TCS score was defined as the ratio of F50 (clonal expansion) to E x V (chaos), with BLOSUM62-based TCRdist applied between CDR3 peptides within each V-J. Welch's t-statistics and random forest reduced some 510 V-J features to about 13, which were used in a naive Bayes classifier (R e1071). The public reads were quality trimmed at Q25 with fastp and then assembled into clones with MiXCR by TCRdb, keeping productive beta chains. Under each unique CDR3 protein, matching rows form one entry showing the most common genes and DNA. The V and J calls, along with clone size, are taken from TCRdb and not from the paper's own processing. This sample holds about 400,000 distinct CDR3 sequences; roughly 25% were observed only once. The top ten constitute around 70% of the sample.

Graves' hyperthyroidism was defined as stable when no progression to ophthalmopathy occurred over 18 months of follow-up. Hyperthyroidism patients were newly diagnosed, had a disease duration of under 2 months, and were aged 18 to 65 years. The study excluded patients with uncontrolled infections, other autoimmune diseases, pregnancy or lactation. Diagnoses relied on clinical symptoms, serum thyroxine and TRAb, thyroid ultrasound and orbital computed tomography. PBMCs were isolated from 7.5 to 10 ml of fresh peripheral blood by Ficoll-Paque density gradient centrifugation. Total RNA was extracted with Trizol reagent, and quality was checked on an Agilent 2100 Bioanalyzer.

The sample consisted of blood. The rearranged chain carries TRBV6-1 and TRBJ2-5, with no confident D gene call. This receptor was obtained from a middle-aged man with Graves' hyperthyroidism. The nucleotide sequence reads TGTGCCAGCAGTTCCCCACCCGGAAGCCAAGAGACCCAGTACTTC. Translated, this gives CASSSPPGSQETQYF.